Presented here are 2 T cell receptor beta chains from one specimen sequenced in a study of T cells after yellow fever vaccination. Each CDR3 protein is one row after TCRdb ran MiXCR on the 5' RACE reads. This sample has around 67,000 distinct CDR3 sequences, with around 6.9% found just once. Sample: CD8+ T cells sorted from PBMCs, taken around 5 days after the first yellow fever vaccination. These receptors were obtained from a man aged 18-30 years who received the YFV17D yellow fever vaccine.

This clonotype was seen many times. This chain joins TRBV24-1 and TRBJ2-1, with TRBD2 as a possible D gene (5 bases). Germline V gene sequence: CDR1 KGHDR, CDR2 SFDVKD. Between the trimmed V and J ends, which lost 5 bases and 0 bases, there was a span of 7 bases. The CDR3 is 14 amino acids. The CDR3 loop is CATSGGSSYNEQFF. CDR3 bases: TGTGCCACCAGTGGTGGGAGCTCCTACAATGAGCAGTTCTTC.

The table lists this clonotype with many counts. V is TRBV11-2 and J is TRBJ2-5; possible D gene TRBD2, 5 bases. V was pared by 1 base and J by 4 bases, with 13 bases between. The CDR3 has 15 amino acids. Germline V gene sequence: CDR1 SGHAT, CDR2 FQNNGV. CDR3 sequence: CASSLVPGSRETQYF. DNA of the CDR3: TGTGCCAGCAGCTTAGTCCCGGGGAGCCGAGAGACCCAGTACTTC.